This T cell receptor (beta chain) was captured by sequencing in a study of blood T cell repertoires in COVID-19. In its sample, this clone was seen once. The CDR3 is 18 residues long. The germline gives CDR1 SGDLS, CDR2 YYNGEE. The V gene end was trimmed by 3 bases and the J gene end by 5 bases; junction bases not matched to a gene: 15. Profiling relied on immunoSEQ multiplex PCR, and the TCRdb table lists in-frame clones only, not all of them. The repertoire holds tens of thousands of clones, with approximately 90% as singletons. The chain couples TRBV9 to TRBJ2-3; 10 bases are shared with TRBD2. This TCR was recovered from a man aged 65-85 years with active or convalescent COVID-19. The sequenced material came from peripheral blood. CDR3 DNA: TGTGCCAGCAGCGAGAGAAGGTCTAGCGGGAGCTCTGGAGATACGCAGTATTTT. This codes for CASSERRSSGSSGDTQYF.